The 11 T cell receptor beta chains given below trace back to one sample, sequenced in a study of shared clonotypes between healthy human individuals. Libraries were prepared by immunoSEQ multiplex PCR; TCRdb keeps only in-frame clonotypes and omits some of them. The sample has 2.3 million or so clones; about 92% are singletons. Sequenced sample: naive CD4+ T cells from PBMCs. Documented subset: CD45RA+ positively selected. The receptors originated from a man aged 18-30 years in good health. Some clones in this sample may be carry-over from other donors' samples.

The V gene is TRBV7-2, the J gene TRBJ2-7; D is possibly TRBD1 (6 bases). The CDR3 sequence is 11 residues long. V lost 7 bases to trimming and J lost 6 bases, with 10 bases between them. Per germline, CDR1 SGHTA and CDR2 FQGNSA. The CDR3 region has the DNA TGTGCCAGCACGGACAGAACCGAGCAGTACTTC. Residues: CASTDRTEQYF.

Remarks on this clone: Other DNA sequences in this specimen translate into the identical CDR3. The chain has TRBV30 and TRBJ1-1; tentative D call: TRBD1 (6 bases). This CDR3 is 12 amino acids long. Germline assignment: CDR1 GTSNPN and CDR2 SVGIG (reference sequence). V lost 3 bases and J 2 bases, leaving 7 bases between the germline ends. The CDR3 region is CAWRQGNTEAFF. The CDR3 DNA sequence: TGTGCCTGGAGACAGGGTAACACTGAAGCTTTCTTT.

This chain joins TRBV6-6 and TRBJ1-2, with 7 bases matching TRBD1. CDR1 and CDR2 (germline): MNHNY, SVGAGI (reference sequence). This CDR3 has 15 residues. The V segment lost 2 bases and the J segment 6 bases; nucleotides outside the gene matches: 9. CDR3 loop: CASSYTQQGSDGYTF. The CDR3 DNA reads TGTGCCAGCAGTTACACACAACAGGGGTCGGATGGCTACACCTTC.

This chain links TRBV7-8 with TRBJ1-2; 11 nucleotides match TRBD1. The CDR3 totals 15 residues. The trim removed 1 base at V and 7 bases at J, leaving 5 bases unmatched. The germline V gene has CDR1 SGHVS and CDR2 FQNEAQ. Here the CDR3 reads CASSLGDRGILGYTF. DNA of the CDR3: TGTGCCAGCAGCTTAGGGGACAGGGGGATCCTTGGCTACACCTTC. Based on the CDR3 plus reference TRBV7-8 and TRBJ1-2, the full variable domain is GAGVSQSPRYKVAKRGQDVALRCDPISGHVSLFWYQQALGQGPEFLTYFQNEAQLDKSGLPSDRFFAERPEGSVSTLKIQRTQQEDSAVYLCASSLGDRGILGYTFGSGTRLTVV.

The chain carries TRBV7-8 and TRBJ2-2; the match to TRBD2 covers 9 bases. The CDR3 length is 14 residues. Germline loops: CDR1 SGHVS, CDR2 FQNEAQ. V trimming: 8 bases; J trimming: 3 bases; junction bases outside the gene matches: 4. CDR3 in DNA: TGTGCCAGCTGTGCGGGAGGGCACACCGGGGAGCTGTTTTTT. It codes for CASCAGGHTGELFF. Drawing the rest from reference TRBV7-8 and TRBJ2-2, the complete variable domain is GAGVSQSPRYKVAKRGQDVALRCDPISGHVSLFWYQQALGQGPEFLTYFQNEAQLDKSGLPSDRFFAERPEGSVSTLKIQRTQQEDSAVYLCASCAGGHTGELFFGEGSRLTVL.

This clone was detected only a few times. This chain uses TRBV28 with TRBJ1-5; D ambiguous. Trimming cost V 2 bases and J 3 bases, with 11 bases left between them. Germline CDR1 MDHEN, CDR2 SYDVKM. This CDR3 contains 15 residues. CDR3 nucleotide sequence: TGTGCCAGCAGTTTAGGGCAGTATCCCAATCAGCCCCAGCATTTT. Translated, it gives CASSLGQYPNQPQHF.

This rearrangement joins TRBV5-1 to TRBJ2-2; D may match TRBD1 or TRBD2 (5 bases each). The CDR3 runs 16 residues. Germline V lookup: CDR1 SGHRS, CDR2 YFSETQ. V gave up 3 bases and J gave up 2 bases, with 14 bases separating them. CDR3 sequence (DNA): TGCGCCAGCAGCTCCCTCGGGACGGGAAACACCGGGGAGCTGTTTTTT. As protein: CASSSLGTGNTGELFF.

The chain carries TRBV10-3 and TRBJ2-7; TRBD1 might be the D (5 bases). Germline loops: CDR1 ENHRY, CDR2 SYGVKD. This CDR3 spans 11 amino acids. Trimming took 6 bases from V and 3 from J, leaving 6 bases between them. The CDR3 bases are TGTGCCATCAGGCAGGGCTACGAGCAGTACTTC. Translation: CAIRQGYEQYF.

This chain connects TRBV9 to TRBJ1-1; D may be TRBD1 (5 bases). Germline V gene lookup returns CDR1 SGDLS and CDR2 YYNGEE. Deletions cut 1 base from V and 6 bases from J, with 16 bases between. CDR3 length: 15 residues. The CDR3 region has the DNA TGTGCCAGCAGCGTACTTCCAGGGTCTCGGGCTGAAGCTTTCTTT. This translates into CASSVLPGSRAEAFF.

This clone was seen a handful of times. This chain's CDR3 is CASSEGDRGNQPQHF. CDR3 nucleotide sequence: TGTGCCAGCAGTGAAGGGGACAGGGGCAATCAGCCCCAGCATTTT. The chain couples TRBV6-1 to TRBJ1-5; 9 bases are a match to TRBD1. The CDR3 totals 15 residues. CDR1 is MNHNS and CDR2 is SASEGT in the germline V gene. V shed 1 base, J shed 2 bases, and the junction held 0 bases outside the gene matches.

The J gene is TRBJ1-1, the V gene TRBV7-2; 8 nucleotides line up with TRBD1. CDR3 length: 15 residues. The trim removed 1 base at V and 1 base at J, leaving 2 bases unmatched. CDR1 and CDR2 from the germline V gene are SGHTA and FQGNSA. CDR3 nucleotide sequence: TGTGCCAGCAGCTTAGTAGACAGGGGGAACACTGAAGCTTTCTTT. This gives the protein CASSLVDRGNTEAFF.